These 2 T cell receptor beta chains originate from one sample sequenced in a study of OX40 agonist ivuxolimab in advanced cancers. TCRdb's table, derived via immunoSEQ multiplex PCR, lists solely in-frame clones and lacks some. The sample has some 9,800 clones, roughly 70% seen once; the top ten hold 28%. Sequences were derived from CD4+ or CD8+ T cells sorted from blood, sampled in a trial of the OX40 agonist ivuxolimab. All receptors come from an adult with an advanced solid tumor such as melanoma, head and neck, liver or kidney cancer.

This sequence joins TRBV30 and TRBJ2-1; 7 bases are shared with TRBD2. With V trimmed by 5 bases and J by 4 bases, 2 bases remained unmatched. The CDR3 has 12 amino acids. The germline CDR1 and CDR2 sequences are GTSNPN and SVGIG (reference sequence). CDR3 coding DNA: TGTGCCTGGGGTAGCGGGTACAATGAGCAGTTCTTC. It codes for CAWGSGYNEQFF.

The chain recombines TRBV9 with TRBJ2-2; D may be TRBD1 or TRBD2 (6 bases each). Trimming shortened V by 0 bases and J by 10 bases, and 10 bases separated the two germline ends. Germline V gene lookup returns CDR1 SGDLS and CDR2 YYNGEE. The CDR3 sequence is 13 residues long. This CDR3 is CASSVAGEEELFF. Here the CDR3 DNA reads TGTGCCAGCAGCGTAGCAGGGGAGGAGGAGCTGTTTTTT.